The 28 T cell receptor beta chains below were found in one sample sequenced in a study of T cells after posttransplantation cyclophosphamide listed by TCRdb under 2016. In the paper's terms, the treatment or condition label means: high-dose cyclophosphamide on days +3 and +4 as single-agent GVHD prophylaxis. For conditioning, the PTCy patients got busulfan and fludarabine, then a related or unrelated marrow graft, followed by cyclophosphamide on days +3 and +4. The library was generated by the immunoSEQ multiplex PCR assay. The table comes from immuneACCESS by way of TCRdb, which keeps in-frame sequences with V and J called. Part of the clones is missing from these tables; in studies checked, under half for an unresolved V gene and the rest for unknown reasons. The sample has about 1,200 clones on record, with no singletons. The top ten clonotypes cover 41% of the sample. Sample: PBMCs, taken 84 days after allogeneic stem cell transplant with posttransplant cyclophosphamide. Every receptor here comes from a young adult male patient who received an allogeneic stem cell transplant from a related donor, was CMV-positive, and had no GVHD. Some T cells seen after a transplant may have their origin in the graft donor.

By share of the sample, this clone is medium-sized (0.01 to 0.1%). The CDR3 protein is CASSQVIQRGNQPQHF. The CDR3 nucleotides are TGCGCCAGCAGCCAAGTGATTCAGAGAGGCAATCAGCCCCAGCATTTT. This chain connects TRBV4-1 to TRBJ1-5, with D unclear. CDR3 length equals 16 residues. Germline V lookup: CDR1 MGHRA, CDR2 YSYEKL. Trimming took 1 base from V and 2 from J, leaving 12 bases between them.

By share, this clone counts as medium-sized. As DNA, the CDR3 is TGTGCCAGCAGCCTGACTAGCGCCTACGAGCAGTACTTC. The encoded protein is CASSLTSAYEQYF. The chain recombines TRBV5-6 with TRBJ2-7; 8 bases fit TRBD2. CDR1 is SGHDT and CDR2 is YYEEEE in the germline V gene. V trimming: 4 bases; J trimming: 2 bases; junction bases outside the gene matches: 2. The CDR3 has 13 amino acids.

By share, this clone counts as medium-sized. Other DNA sequences in the sample encode the same CDR3. The chain combines TRBV7-9 with TRBJ2-2, with 9 nucleotides matching TRBD2. Germline CDR1 reads SEHNR; CDR2 reads FQNEAQ (reference sequence). CDR3 length equals 14 residues. V trimming: 4 bases; J trimming: 5 bases; junction bases outside the gene matches: 2. The CDR3 DNA reads as TGTGCCAGCAGCTCGGGACTAGCTACCGGGGAGCTGTTTTTT. It translates to CASSSGLATGELFF.

In its sample, this clone ranks as medium-sized. The chain is built from TRBV4-2 and TRBJ2-3; 11 bases agree with TRBD2. The ends lost 0 bases at V and 1 base at J; junction bases unmatched: 6. This CDR3 has 18 residues. In germline, CDR1 is LGHNA, CDR2 YNFKEQ. Here the CDR3 DNA reads TGTGCCAGCAGCCAAGATCTTCCGGGACTAGCGGGCACAGATACGCAGTATTTT. Translated, it gives CASSQDLPGLAGTDTQYF.

This clone was seen ten or more times. V is TRBV9 and J is TRBJ2-6; a possible D gene is TRBD2 (6 bases). The germline V gene has CDR1 SGDLS and CDR2 YYNGEE. The CDR3 runs to 15 residues. Trimming left V 0 bases short and J 7 bases short, with 11 bases between. CDR3 protein: CASSVEGTPANVLTF. CDR3 bases: TGTGCCAGCAGCGTAGAGGGGACTCCAGCCAACGTCCTGACTTTC.

In this sample, this clone turned up many times. The chain's CDR3 is CATSERGKRTAPSSYNEQFF. In DNA, the CDR3 is TGTGCCACCAGTGAGCGGGGGAAACGGACAGCCCCTAGCTCCTACAATGAGCAGTTCTTC. J is TRBJ2-1 and V is TRBV24-1; TRBD2 might be the D (7 bases). The CDR3 runs 20 residues. Trimming took 4 bases from V and 0 from J, leaving 24 bases between them. Germline CDR1 and CDR2: KGHDR and SFDVKD.

This clone has a handful of counts. The chain is built from TRBV7-8 and TRBJ1-6; TRBD1 matches at 7 bases. Germline trimming cut 5 bases from V and 7 bases from J; bases unmatched to any gene: 5. The CDR3 has 14 amino acids. Germline CDR1 SGHVS, CDR2 FQNEAQ. The CDR3 sequence is CASSMDRSNSPLHF. In DNA, the CDR3 is TGTGCCAGCAGCATGGACAGGAGCAATTCACCCCTCCACTTT. The complete variable domain, with remaining parts taken from reference TRBV7-8 and TRBJ1-6, reads GAGVSQSPRYKVAKRGQDVALRCDPISGHVSLFWYQQALGQGPEFLTYFQNEAQLDKSGLPSDRFFAERPEGSVSTLKIQRTQQEDSAVYLCASSMDRSNSPLHFGNGTRLTVT.

By frequency in the sample, this clone is medium-sized. The V and J genes are TRBV13 and TRBJ2-3; TRBD1 aligns across 8 bases. Per the germline V gene, CDR1 is PRHDT and CDR2 is FYEKMQ (reference sequence). The V gene end was trimmed by 5 bases and the J gene end by 5 bases; junction bases not matched to a gene: 12. The CDR3 covers 16 residues. CDR3 in amino acids: CASSPPPDRAQDTQYF. For the CDR3, the DNA is TGTGCCAGCAGCCCTCCTCCGGACAGGGCCCAAGATACGCAGTATTTT.

This clone is deemed medium-sized. The chain links TRBV6-2 or TRBV6-3 to TRBJ2-7, with a possible D match to TRBD1 (5 bases). The CDR3 runs 15 residues. The germline CDR1 and CDR2 sequences are MNHEY and SVGEGT. V gave up 2 bases and J gave up 2 bases, with 13 bases separating them. CDR3 loop: CASSYDDRQAYEQYF. The CDR3 DNA follows: TGTGCCAGCAGTTACGATGACAGACAAGCCTACGAGCAGTACTTC.

By its share, this clone is medium-sized. The chain combines TRBV2 with TRBJ2-2; possible D gene TRBD1, 6 bases. Germline CDR1 reads SNHLY; CDR2 reads FYNNEI. CDR3 length equals 14 residues. Trimming cost V 8 bases and J 4 bases, with 14 bases left between them. The CDR3 DNA is TGTGCCAGCCAACAGGGAGTTAGCACCGGGGAGCTGTTTTTT. Translated, it gives CASQQGVSTGELFF.

The chain links TRBV18 to TRBJ2-5, with 9 bases lining up with TRBD1. The germline gives CDR1 KGHSH, CDR2 LQKENI. The CDR3 sequence is 14 residues long. V shed 6 bases, J shed 3 bases, and the junction held 5 bases outside the gene matches. The CDR3 DNA reads TGTGCCAGCTCTCGGACAGGGGTTGAAGAGACCCAGTACTTC. Translation: CASSRTGVEETQYF.

This clone was counted at least ten times. The chain joins TRBV30 to TRBJ1-2, with a tentative D call TRBD1 (6 bases). Germline V gene lookup returns CDR1 GTSNPN and CDR2 SVGIG (reference sequence). V was trimmed by 4 bases and J by 6 bases, leaving 21 bases between them. The CDR3 runs 15 residues. The DNA of the CDR3 is TGTGCCTGGATTCCGGGAACAGGGTCTCGTGATGGCTACACCTTC. Its protein is CAWIPGTGSRDGYTF.

This clone is labeled medium-sized. The chain joins TRBV19 to TRBJ1-5; no definite D call. Per the germline V gene, CDR1 is LNHDA and CDR2 is SQIVND (reference sequence). This CDR3 has 13 residues. V lost 5 bases and J 0 bases, leaving 5 bases between the germline ends. CDR3 in amino acids: CASSYNSNQPQHF. CDR3 DNA: TGTGCCAGTAGTTACAATAGCAATCAGCCCCAGCATTTT.

This clone is termed medium-sized (0.01 to 0.1%). The V gene is TRBV10-3, the J gene TRBJ1-3; 8 nucleotides match TRBD1. Germline V CDR1 and CDR2: ENHRY, SYGVKD. J lost 4 bases, V lost 10 bases, and 12 bases had no gene match. The CDR3 covers 15 residues. CDR3 amino acids: CASSLPQGGGNTIYF. The CDR3 bases are TGTGCCAGCAGCCTTCCACAGGGGGGCGGAAACACCATATATTTT.

This clone was counted a few times. The chain combines TRBV6-2 or TRBV6-3 with TRBJ2-1; TRBD2 agrees at 11 bases. V lost 6 bases, J lost 16 bases, and 8 bases stayed unmatched. This CDR3 region has 12 residues. Per the germline V gene, CDR1 is MNHEY and CDR2 is SVGEGT. The CDR3 loop is CASRQIAGGPFF. In DNA form, the CDR3 reads TGTGCCAGCAGGCAGATAGCGGGAGGGCCCTTCTTC.

The sample holds many counts of this clone. Other DNA sequences in the sample encode the same CDR3. The CDR3 DNA reads TGTGCCAGCAGCTCCGGAGACAGCTCGGGGGCCAACGTCCTGACTTTC. Its translation is CASSSGDSSGANVLTF. The gene calls are TRBV11-3 and TRBJ2-6, with D possibly matching TRBD1 (5 bases). The CDR3 covers 16 residues. CDR1 and CDR2 from the germline V gene are SGHNT and YENEEA. V was shortened by 4 bases and J by 4 bases, with 14 bases between the two germline ends.

By share of the sample, this clone is medium-sized. CDR3 bases: TGTGCCAGCAGCCGCGCCTACAGGGGGCCCTCCAACTATGGCTACACCTTC. Translation gives CASSRAYRGPSNYGYTF. The chain uses TRBV7-9 and TRBJ1-2, with 9 positions matching TRBD1. Looked up from germline, CDR1 is SEHNR and CDR2 is FQNEAQ (reference sequence). Germline trimming cut 5 bases from V and 2 bases from J; bases unmatched to any gene: 12. The CDR3 sequence is 17 residues long. Drawing the rest from reference TRBV7-9 and TRBJ1-2, the complete variable domain is DTGVSQNPRHKITKRGQNVTFRCDPISEHNRLYWYRQTLGQGPEFLTYFQNEAQLEKSRLLSDRFSAERPKGSFSTLEIQRTEQGDSAMYLCASSRAYRGPSNYGYTFGSGTRLTVV.

Judged by abundance, this clone is medium-sized. CDR3 amino acids: CASSVGGPGNTIYF. CDR3 bases: TGTGCCAGCAGCGTAGGAGGGCCCGGAAACACCATATATTTT. The genes are TRBV9 and TRBJ1-3; no reliable D call. CDR1 SGDLS and CDR2 YYNGEE come from the germline V gene. V lost 0 bases and J lost 4, with 8 bases in between. The CDR3 length is 14 residues.

By sample fraction, this clone is medium-sized. This sequence joins TRBV10-2 and TRBJ1-2; D not resolved. CDR1 and CDR2 from the germline V gene are WSHSY and SAAADI. V lost 2 bases, J lost 2 bases, and 6 bases lay in between. The length of the CDR3 is 13 residues. The CDR3 here is CASSESGNYGYTF. The CDR3 DNA is TGCGCCAGCAGTGAGAGCGGAAACTATGGCTACACCTTC.

This clone is labeled as large (0.1 to 1%). The rearrangement uses TRBV4-1 and TRBJ1-1, with D maybe TRBD1 (5 bases). This CDR3 is 15 amino acids long. Germline loops: CDR1 MGHRA, CDR2 YSYEKL. V gave up 2 bases and J gave up 2 bases, with 12 bases separating them. In DNA form, the CDR3 reads TGCGCCAGCAGCCAATCATTAACAGGAAACACTGAAGCTTTCTTT. Translated: CASSQSLTGNTEAFF.

This clone is labeled as medium-sized. The rearrangement uses TRBV5-1 and TRBJ2-7; 11 bases align to TRBD1. Per germline, CDR1 SGHRS and CDR2 YFSETQ. The CDR3 consists of 15 residues. V shed 4 bases and J 2 bases; nucleotides not matched to a gene: 5. This CDR3 is CASSIAGQGAYEQYF. CDR3 nucleotides: TGCGCCAGCAGCATAGCGGGACAGGGGGCCTACGAGCAGTACTTC.

This clone is classed as medium-sized (0.01 to 0.1%). The chain joins TRBV7-2 to TRBJ2-5; 7 bases line up with TRBD1. This CDR3 has 15 residues. Germline CDR1 reads SGHTA; CDR2 reads FQGNSA. V shed 5 bases and J 5 bases; nucleotides not matched to a gene: 11. CDR3 nucleotides: TGTGCCAGCAGCCGAGACCCGGGACAGTGGGAGACCCAGTACTTC. Protein sequence: CASSRDPGQWETQYF.

Judged by abundance, this clone is medium-sized (0.01 to 0.1%). This rearrangement joins TRBV5-8 to TRBJ2-1; D is perhaps TRBD1 (6 bases). The germline CDR1 and CDR2 sequences are SGHTS and YDEGEE. V was pared by 2 bases and J by 8 bases, with 20 bases between. CDR3 size: 16 residues. DNA for the CDR3: TGTGCCAGCAGCTTAGCGGACAGCCCCGTTTGGGATGAGCAGTTCTTC. It codes for CASSLADSPVWDEQFF. The full variable domain, with the rest looked up from reference TRBV5-8 and TRBJ2-1, is EAGVTQSPTHLIKTRGQQATLRCSPISGHTSVYWYQQALGLGLQFLLWYDEGEERNRGNFPPRFSGRQFPNYSSELNVNALELEDSALYLCASSLADSPVWDEQFFGPGTRLTVL.

This clone appeared many times. The chain links TRBV28 to TRBJ2-3; maybe TRBD2 (6 bases). Germline CDR1 reads MDHEN; CDR2 reads SYDVKM. CDR3 length equals 13 residues. V lost 4 bases, J lost 5 bases, and 10 bases lay in between. The CDR3 protein is CASSSGTQDTQYF. CDR3 DNA sequence: TGTGCCAGCAGTTCAGGGACTCAAGATACGCAGTATTTT.

This clone was picked up many times. This chain links TRBV19 with TRBJ2-1, with 9 nucleotides matching TRBD1. The CDR3 covers 19 residues. With 1 base clipped from V and 3 bases from J, the junction kept 13 bases outside the gene matches. Germline V gene lookup returns CDR1 LNHDA and CDR2 SQIVND (reference sequence). The DNA for the CDR3 is TGTGCCAGTAGTATAGGGCTAGTTGGGACAGGGATATTCTACAATGAGCAGTTCTTC. Protein product: CASSIGLVGTGIFYNEQFF.

This clone is termed medium-sized. The chain joins TRBV28 to TRBJ2-7, with TRBD2 matching 12 bases. The CDR3 is made up of 16 amino acids. Looked up from germline, CDR1 is MDHEN and CDR2 is SYDVKM. V shed 8 bases, J shed 9 bases, and the junction held 17 bases outside the gene matches. CDR3 sequence (DNA): TGTGCCAGCCAGATGACGACTAGCGGGAGAGCTGAGCGGCAGTACTTC. The encoded protein is CASQMTTSGRAERQYF.

The sample holds many counts of this clone. The chain combines TRBV28 with TRBJ2-5, with D possibly TRBD1 on 6 matching bases. The V end lost 2 bases, the J end lost 4 bases, and 14 bases lay between the germline ends. The germline CDR1 and CDR2 sequences are MDHEN and SYDVKM. The CDR3 has 15 amino acids. The CDR3 reads CASSLPPQGRETQYF. The CDR3 nucleotides are TGTGCCAGCAGTTTACCCCCACAGGGACGAGAGACCCAGTACTTC.

Of note for this clone: It may be a read error: a sequence one base away is much more abundant. V is TRBV7-8 and J is TRBJ2-1; TRBD1 agrees at 7 bases. CDR1 and CDR2 from the germline V gene are SGHVS and FQNEAQ. The CDR3 totals 16 residues. CDR3 protein: CASSRRTGVFLNQQFF. The CDR3 DNA reads as TGTGCCAGCAGCCGACGTACAGGGGTATTTCTCAATCAGCAGTTCTTC.